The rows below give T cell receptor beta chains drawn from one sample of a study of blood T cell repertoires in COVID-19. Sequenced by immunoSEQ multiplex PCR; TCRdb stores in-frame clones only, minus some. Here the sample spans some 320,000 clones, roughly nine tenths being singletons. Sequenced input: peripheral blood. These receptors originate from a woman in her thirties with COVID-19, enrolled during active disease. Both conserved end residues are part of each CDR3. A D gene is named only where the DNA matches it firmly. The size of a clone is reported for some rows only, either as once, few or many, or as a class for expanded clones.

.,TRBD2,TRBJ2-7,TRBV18,CASSPPIAQRGEQYF,TGTGCCAGCTCACCACCAATCGCCCAGCGGGGAGAGCAGTACTTC
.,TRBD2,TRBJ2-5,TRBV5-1,CASSLRLAGFQETQYF,TGCGCCAGCAGCCTCCGACTAGCGGGTTTCCAAGAGACCCAGTACTTC
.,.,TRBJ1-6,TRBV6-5,CASSYNTYNSPLHF,TGTGCCAGCAGTTATAACACGTATAATTCACCCCTCCACTTT
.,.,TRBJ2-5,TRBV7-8,CASSLGGGWGQETQYF,TGTGCCAGCAGCTTAGGGGGGGGATGGGGGCAGGAGACCCAGTACTTC
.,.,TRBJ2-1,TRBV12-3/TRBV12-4,CASSPTSNEQFF,TGTGCCAGCAGTCCGACTAGCAATGAGCAGTTCTTC
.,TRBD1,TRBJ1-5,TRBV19,CASSLRTGNQPQHF,TGTGCCAGTAGCCTTAGGACAGGGAACCAGCCCCAGCATTTT
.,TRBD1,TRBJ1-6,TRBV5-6,CASTDDRGGDNSPLHF,TGTGCCAGCACCGACGACAGGGGAGGCGATAATTCACCCCTCCACTTT
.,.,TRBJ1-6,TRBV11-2,CASSLVTAAPNSPLHF,TGTGCCAGCAGCTTAGTGACAGCCGCCCCAAATTCACCCCTCCACTTT
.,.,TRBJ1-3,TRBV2,CASSVKQGGNTIYF,TGTGCCAGCAGTGTTAAACAGGGTGGAAACACCATATATTTT
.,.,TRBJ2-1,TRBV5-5,CASSITGIQKPTYNEQFF,TGTGCCAGCAGCATAACAGGGATCCAAAAGCCCACTTACAATGAGCAGTTCTTC
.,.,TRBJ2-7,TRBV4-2,CASSQEDWTASYEQYF,TGTGCCAGCAGCCAAGAGGACTGGACGGCCTCCTACGAGCAGTACTTC
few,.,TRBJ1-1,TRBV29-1,CSVEDLGREAFF,TGCAGCGTTGAAGACTTGGGCAGGGAAGCTTTCTTT
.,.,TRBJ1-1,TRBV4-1,CASSHRSGSNTEAFF,TGCGCCAGCAGCCATCGGAGCGGGTCCAACACTGAAGCTTTCTTT
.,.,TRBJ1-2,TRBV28,CANHRDGYGYTF,TGTGCCAATCACAGGGATGGCTATGGCTACACCTTC
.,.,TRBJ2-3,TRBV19,CARRRIGNWTDTQYF,TGTGCCCGACGGAGAATCGGTAATTGGACAGATACGCAGTATTTT
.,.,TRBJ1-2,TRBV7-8,CASSRPPDYGYTF,TGTGCCAGCAGCCGTCCCCCAGACTATGGCTACACCTTC
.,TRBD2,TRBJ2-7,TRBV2,CASRGEGRRYEQYF,TGTGCCAGCCGGGGGGAGGGACGCCGCTACGAGCAGTACTTC
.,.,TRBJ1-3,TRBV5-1,CASSPPLGSSGNTIYF,TGCGCCAGCAGCCCCCCGTTGGGGAGCTCTGGAAACACCATATATTTT
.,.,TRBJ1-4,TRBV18,CASSPDQGQVNEKLFF,TGTGCCAGCTCTCCGGATCAGGGTCAAGTTAATGAAAAACTGTTTTTT
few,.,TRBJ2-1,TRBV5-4,CASSLPPSDEQFF,TGTGCCAGCAGCTTGCCGCCTAGCGATGAGCAGTTCTTC
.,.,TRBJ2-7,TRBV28,CASSSPNRAGEQYF,TGTGCCAGCAGCTCCCCCAACAGGGCCGGGGAGCAGTACTTC
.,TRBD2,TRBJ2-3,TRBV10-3,CAISESGLETDTQYF,TGTGCCATCAGTGAGTCGGGACTAGAGACAGATACGCAGTATTTT
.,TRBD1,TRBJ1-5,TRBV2,CASSEGPGTGANQPQHF,TGTGCCAGCAGTGAAGGGCCCGGGACAGGTGCTAATCAGCCCCAGCATTTT
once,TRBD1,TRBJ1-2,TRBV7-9,CASSTGVGYTF,TGTGCCAGCAGTACAGGGGTCGGCTACACCTTC
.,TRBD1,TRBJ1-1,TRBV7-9,CASSRAPDRGSEAFF,TGTGCCAGCAGTCGAGCCCCGGACAGGGGTAGTGAAGCTTTCTTT
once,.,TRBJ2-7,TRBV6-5,CASSYSAGENSYEQYF,TGTGCCAGCAGTTACTCGGCAGGGGAGAACTCCTACGAGCAGTACTTC